The present TCR beta chain was sequenced within a study of blood T cells in healthy people across ages. This CDR3 region has 15 residues. Germline CDR1 and CDR2: DFQATT and SNEGSKA (reference sequence). V gave up 6 bases and J gave up 2 bases, with 20 bases separating them. A minimum of 6.5 million PBMCs was isolated per sample. Using a J-beta primer mix together with a sample-barcoded 5' primer, a second PCR was run for about 7 to 12 cycles. Every sample produced at least 3 million CDR3-containing paired-end reads. MiXCR, applied by TCRdb to the 5' RACE reads, yields one record per CDR3 protein. The data hold hundreds of thousands of distinct CDR3 sequences, with under 55% observed a single time. This clonotype was recorded at least ten times.

The specimen was blood. This receptor was identified in a man older than 75 in good health. This chain links TRBV20-1 with TRBJ2-7; possibly TRBD1 for D (6 bases). Written as DNA, the CDR3 is TGCAGTGCAACAACCGCGACAGGACCCACCTACGAGCAGTACTTC. This sequence encodes CSATTATGPTYEQYF.